A selection of T cell receptor beta chains follows, all from one sample in a study of cytomegalovirus exposure and HLA in healthy donors. Assay used: immunoSEQ multiplex PCR; TCRdb lists only in-frame clones, some missing. The data show 100,000 to 150,000 clones, about 88% seen once. The sample comprised PBMCs. These receptors came from a woman aged 18-35 years in good health and CMV-seronegative. Each CDR3 is given with its conserved first and last residue. A D gene is named only where the DNA matches it firmly. Some rows mark clone size as missing; the rest say once, few, many or name a class of expanded clone.

cdr3_aa cdr3_nt d_call clone_size j_call v_call
CASSAAGLAGGLAYEQYF TGTGCCAGCAGTGCTGCGGGACTAGCGGGAGGCTTAGCCTACGAGCAGTACTTC TRBD2 NA TRBJ2-7 TRBV6-1
CASSPQATGGEQFF TGTGCCAGCAGCCCGCAGGCTACCGGTGGGGAGCAGTTCTTC NA NA TRBJ2-1 TRBV11-2
CASSKALLDRTYNEQFF TGTGCCAGCAGCAAAGCGCTTTTGGACAGAACCTACAATGAGCAGTTCTTC NA few TRBJ2-1 TRBV21-1
CASSDESDTEAFF TGCGCCAGCAGTGACGAGAGTGACACTGAAGCTTTCTTT NA few TRBJ1-1 TRBV10-2
CASSVGRDTEAFF TGTGCCAGCAGTGTGGGCAGGGACACTGAAGCTTTCTTT NA NA TRBJ1-1 TRBV6-1
CASSANTGTLRVYTEAFF TGTGCCAGCTCAGCGAATACCGGGACACTAAGGGTTTACACTGAAGCTTTCTTT NA NA TRBJ1-1 TRBV18
CASRIYTVSSGNTIYF TGTGCAAGTCGCATCTATACAGTTTCCTCTGGAAACACCATATATTTT NA once TRBJ1-3 TRBV12-2
CASRSERNSPLHF TGTGCCAGCAGGAGCGAAAGGAATTCACCCCTCCACTTT NA NA TRBJ1-6 TRBV25-1
CAWSTYNGGTEAFF TGTGCCTGGAGTACGTATAACGGGGGCACTGAAGCTTTCTTT NA NA TRBJ1-1 TRBV30
CASSWGLAGRGETQYF TGTGCCAGCAGTTGGGGACTAGCGGGGAGGGGGGAGACCCAGTACTTC TRBD2 NA TRBJ2-5 TRBV6-5
CASSEETGGYNEQFF TGTGCCAGCAGTGAAGAGACAGGGGGCTACAATGAGCAGTTCTTC TRBD1 medium-sized TRBJ2-1 TRBV6-1
CASSSRTGPSSYEQYF TGTGCCAGCAGCTCAAGGACAGGGCCGAGCTCCTACGAGCAGTACTTC TRBD1 once TRBJ2-7 TRBV7-9
CASSEGWWGQEYEQYF TGTGCCAGCAGTGAGGGATGGTGGGGACAGGAATACGAGCAGTACTTC TRBD1 NA TRBJ2-7 TRBV6-1
CASSTGRGNQPQHF TGTGCCAGCTCGACCGGGAGAGGCAATCAGCCCCAGCATTTT NA once TRBJ1-5 TRBV18
CSVPRGSNEQFF TGCAGCGTCCCCAGGGGGAGCAATGAGCAGTTCTTC TRBD1 once TRBJ2-1 TRBV29-1
CASSPPDRGLPEAFF TGTGCCAGCTCACCACCTGACAGGGGGCTTCCTGAAGCTTTCTTT TRBD1 NA TRBJ1-1 TRBV18
CASRPTGYQPQHF TGTGCCAGCAGACCGACAGGGTATCAGCCCCAGCATTTT TRBD1 NA TRBJ1-5 TRBV6-5
CASRPGYEQYF TGCGCCAGCAGACCGGGCTACGAGCAGTACTTC NA NA TRBJ2-7 TRBV10-2
CASSKRTDTQYF TGTGCCAGCAGTAAGCGCACAGATACGCAGTATTTT NA NA TRBJ2-3 TRBV27